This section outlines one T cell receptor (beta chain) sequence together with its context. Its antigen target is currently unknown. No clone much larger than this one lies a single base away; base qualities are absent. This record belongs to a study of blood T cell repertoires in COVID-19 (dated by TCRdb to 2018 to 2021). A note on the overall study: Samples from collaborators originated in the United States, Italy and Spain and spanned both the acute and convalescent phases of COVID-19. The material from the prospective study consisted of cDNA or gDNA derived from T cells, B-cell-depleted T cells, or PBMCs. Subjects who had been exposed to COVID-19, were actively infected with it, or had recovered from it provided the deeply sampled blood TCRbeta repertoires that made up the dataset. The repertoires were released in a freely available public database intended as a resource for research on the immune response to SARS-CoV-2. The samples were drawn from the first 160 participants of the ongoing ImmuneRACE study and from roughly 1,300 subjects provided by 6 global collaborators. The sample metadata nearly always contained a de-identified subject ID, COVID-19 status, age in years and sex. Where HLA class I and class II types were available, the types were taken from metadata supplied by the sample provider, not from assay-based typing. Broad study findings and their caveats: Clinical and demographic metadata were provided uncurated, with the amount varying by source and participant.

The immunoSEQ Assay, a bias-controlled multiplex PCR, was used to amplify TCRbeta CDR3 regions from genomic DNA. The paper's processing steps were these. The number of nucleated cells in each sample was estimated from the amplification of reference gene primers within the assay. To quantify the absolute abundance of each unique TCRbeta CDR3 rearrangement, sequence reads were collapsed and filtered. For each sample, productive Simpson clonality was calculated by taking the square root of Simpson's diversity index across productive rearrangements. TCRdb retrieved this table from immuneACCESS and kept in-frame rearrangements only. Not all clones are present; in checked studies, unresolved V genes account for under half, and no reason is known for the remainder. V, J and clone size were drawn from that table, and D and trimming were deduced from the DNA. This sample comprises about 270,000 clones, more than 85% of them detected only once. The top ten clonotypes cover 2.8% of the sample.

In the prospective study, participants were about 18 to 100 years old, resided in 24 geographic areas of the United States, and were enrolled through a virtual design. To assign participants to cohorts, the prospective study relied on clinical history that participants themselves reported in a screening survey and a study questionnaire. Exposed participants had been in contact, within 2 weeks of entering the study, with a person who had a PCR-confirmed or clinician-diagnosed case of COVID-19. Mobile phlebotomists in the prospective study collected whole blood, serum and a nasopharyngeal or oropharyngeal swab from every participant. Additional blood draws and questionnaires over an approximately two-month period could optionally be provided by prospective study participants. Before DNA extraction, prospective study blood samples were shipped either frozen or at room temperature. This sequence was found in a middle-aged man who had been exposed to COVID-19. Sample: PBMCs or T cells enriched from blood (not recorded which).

The bases read TGTGCCAGCAGCACAGGGCTACCAAGCATTGGCTACACCTTC. Translation gives CASSTGLPSIGYTF. This sequence uses TRBV6-5 and TRBJ1-2; a weak D assignment points to TRBD1 (6 bases agree). The CDR3 has 14 amino acids, counting the end cysteine and phenylalanine. The sequence is cut down to CDR3 DNA, 42 bases in frame from base 1. For CDR1 and CDR2, the germline V gene lists MNHEY and SVGAGI. V and J are truncated by 6 bases and 7 bases respectively, leaving an intervening sequence of 18 bases.